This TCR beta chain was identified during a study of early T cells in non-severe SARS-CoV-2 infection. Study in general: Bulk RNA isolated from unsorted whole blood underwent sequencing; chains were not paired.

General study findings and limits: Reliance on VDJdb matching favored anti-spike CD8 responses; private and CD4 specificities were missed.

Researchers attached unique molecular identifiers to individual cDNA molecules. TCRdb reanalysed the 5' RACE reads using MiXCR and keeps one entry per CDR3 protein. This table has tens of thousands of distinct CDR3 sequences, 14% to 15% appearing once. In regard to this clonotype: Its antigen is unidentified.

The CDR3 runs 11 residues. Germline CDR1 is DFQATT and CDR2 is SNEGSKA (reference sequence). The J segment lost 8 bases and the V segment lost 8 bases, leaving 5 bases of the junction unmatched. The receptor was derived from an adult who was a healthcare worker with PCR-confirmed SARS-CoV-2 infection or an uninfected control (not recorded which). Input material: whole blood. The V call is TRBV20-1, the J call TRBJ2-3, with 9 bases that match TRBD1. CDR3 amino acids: CSTGGVGTQYF. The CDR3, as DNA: TGCAGTACAGGGGGCGTAGGTACGCAGTATTTT.